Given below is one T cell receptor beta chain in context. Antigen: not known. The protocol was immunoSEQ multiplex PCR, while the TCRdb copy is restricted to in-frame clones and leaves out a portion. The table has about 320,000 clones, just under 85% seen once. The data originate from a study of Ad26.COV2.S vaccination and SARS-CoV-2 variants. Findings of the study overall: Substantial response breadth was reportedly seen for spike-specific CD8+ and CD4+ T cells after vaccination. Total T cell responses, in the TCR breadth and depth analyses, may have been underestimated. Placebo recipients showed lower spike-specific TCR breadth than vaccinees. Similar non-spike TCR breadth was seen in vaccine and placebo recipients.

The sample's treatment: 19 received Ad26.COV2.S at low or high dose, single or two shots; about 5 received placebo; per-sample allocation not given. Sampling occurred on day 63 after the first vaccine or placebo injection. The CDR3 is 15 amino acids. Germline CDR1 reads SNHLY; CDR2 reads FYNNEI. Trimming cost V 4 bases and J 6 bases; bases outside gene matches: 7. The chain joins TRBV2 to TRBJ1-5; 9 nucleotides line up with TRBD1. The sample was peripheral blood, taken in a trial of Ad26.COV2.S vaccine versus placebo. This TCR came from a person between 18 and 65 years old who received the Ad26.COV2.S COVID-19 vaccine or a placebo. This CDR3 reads CASSGDRVGSQPQHF. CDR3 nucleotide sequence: TGTGCCAGCAGTGGGGACAGGGTCGGAAGTCAGCCCCAGCATTTT.